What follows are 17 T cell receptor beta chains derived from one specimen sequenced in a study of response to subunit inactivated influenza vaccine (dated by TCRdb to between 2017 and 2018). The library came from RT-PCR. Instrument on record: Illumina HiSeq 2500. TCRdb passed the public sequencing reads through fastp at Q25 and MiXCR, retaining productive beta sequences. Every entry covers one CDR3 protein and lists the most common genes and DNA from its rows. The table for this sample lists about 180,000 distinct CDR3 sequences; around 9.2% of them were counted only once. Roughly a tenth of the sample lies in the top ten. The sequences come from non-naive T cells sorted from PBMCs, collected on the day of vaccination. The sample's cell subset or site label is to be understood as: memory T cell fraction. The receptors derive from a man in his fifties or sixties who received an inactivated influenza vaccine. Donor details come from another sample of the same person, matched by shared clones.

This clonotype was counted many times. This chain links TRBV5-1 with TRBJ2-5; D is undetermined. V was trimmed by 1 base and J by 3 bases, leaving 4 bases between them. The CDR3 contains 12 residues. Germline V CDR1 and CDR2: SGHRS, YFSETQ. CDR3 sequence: CASSLNEETQYF. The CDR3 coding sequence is TGCGCCAGCAGCTTGAACGAAGAGACCCAGTACTTC.

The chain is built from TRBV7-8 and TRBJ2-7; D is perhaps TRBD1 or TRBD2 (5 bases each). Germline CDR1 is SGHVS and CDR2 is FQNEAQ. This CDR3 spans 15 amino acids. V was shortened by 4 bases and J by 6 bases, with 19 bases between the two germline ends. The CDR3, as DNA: TGTGCCAGCAGCTATAATAGGAACGGGGCTTCCGAGCAGTACTTC. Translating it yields CASSYNRNGASEQYF.

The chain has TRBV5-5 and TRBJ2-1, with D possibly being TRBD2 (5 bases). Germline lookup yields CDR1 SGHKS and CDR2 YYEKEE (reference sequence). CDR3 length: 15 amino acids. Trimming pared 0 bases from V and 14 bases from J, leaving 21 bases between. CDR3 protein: CASSLGGSNYVKKFF. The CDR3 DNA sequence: TGTGCCAGCAGCTTGGGAGGGAGTAACTATGTGAAGAAGTTCTTC.

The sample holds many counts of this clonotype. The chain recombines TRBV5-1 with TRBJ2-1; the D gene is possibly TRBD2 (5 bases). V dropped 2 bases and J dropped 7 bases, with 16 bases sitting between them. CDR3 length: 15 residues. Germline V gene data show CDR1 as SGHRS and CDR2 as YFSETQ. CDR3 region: CASSLMPEGMNEQFF. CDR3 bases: TGCGCCAGCAGCTTAATGCCCGAGGGTATGAATGAGCAGTTCTTC.

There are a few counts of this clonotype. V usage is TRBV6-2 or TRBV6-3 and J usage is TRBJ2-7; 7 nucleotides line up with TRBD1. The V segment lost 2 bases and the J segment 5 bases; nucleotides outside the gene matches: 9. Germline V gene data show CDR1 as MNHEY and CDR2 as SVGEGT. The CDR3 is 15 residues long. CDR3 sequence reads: CASSYHGTAKNEQYF. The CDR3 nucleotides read TGTGCCAGCAGTTACCACGGGACAGCAAAAAACGAGCAGTACTTC.

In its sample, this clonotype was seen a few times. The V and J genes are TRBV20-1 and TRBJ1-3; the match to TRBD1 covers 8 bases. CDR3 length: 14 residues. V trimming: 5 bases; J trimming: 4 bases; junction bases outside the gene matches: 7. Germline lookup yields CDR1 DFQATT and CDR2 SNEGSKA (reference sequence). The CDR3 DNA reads TGCAGTGCTTCGCAGGGGGCGCGGGGAAACACCATATATTTT. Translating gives CSASQGARGNTIYF.

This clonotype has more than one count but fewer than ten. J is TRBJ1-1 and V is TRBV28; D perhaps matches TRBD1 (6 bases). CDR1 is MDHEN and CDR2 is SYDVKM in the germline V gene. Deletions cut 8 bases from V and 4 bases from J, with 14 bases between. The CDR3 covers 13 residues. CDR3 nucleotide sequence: TGTGCCAGCCGCCCCAGGGGAAGCACTGAAGCTTTCTTT. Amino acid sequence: CASRPRGSTEAFF.

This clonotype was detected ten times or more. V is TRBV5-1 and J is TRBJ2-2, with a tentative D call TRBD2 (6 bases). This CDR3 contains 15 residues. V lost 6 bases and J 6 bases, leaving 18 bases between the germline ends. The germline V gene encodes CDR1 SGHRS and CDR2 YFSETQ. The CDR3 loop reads CASIKDGGAPGELFF. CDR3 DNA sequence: TGCGCCAGCATAAAGGATGGCGGGGCCCCCGGGGAGCTGTTTTTT.

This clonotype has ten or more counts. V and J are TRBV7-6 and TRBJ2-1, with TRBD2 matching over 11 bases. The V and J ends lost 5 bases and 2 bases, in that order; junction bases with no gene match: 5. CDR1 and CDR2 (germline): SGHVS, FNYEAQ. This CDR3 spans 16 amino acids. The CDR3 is CASSGSGLAAYNEQFF. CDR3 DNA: TGTGCCAGCAGCGGGTCGGGACTAGCGGCCTACAATGAGCAGTTCTTC.

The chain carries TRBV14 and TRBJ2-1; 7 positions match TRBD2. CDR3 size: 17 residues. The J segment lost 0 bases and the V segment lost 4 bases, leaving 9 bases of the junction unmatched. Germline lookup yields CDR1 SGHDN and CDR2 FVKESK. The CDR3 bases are TGTGCCAGCAGCCCTTACAGACTAGCCGGCTCCTACAATGAGCAGTTCTTC. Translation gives CASSPYRLAGSYNEQFF.

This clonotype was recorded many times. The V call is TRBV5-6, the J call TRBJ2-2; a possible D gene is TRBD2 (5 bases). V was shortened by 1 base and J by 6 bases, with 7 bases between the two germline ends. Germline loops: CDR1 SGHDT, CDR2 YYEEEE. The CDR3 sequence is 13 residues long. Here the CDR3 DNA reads TGTGCCAGCAGCTTGTCGGGGTCCGGGGAGCTGTTTTTT. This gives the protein CASSLSGSGELFF.

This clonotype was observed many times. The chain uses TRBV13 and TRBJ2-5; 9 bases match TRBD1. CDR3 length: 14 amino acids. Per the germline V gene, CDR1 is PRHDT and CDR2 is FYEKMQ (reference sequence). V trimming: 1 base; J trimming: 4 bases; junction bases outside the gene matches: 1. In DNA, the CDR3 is TGTGCCAGCAGCTTAGACAGGGGGCTAGAGACCCAGTACTTC. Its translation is CASSLDRGLETQYF.

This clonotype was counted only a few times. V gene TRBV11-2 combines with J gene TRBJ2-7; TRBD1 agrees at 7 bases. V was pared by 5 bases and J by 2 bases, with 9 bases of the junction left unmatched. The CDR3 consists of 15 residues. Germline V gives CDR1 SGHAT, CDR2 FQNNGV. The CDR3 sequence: CASSQDRDRTYEQYF. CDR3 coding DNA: TGTGCCAGCAGCCAAGACCGGGACAGAACCTACGAGCAGTACTTC.

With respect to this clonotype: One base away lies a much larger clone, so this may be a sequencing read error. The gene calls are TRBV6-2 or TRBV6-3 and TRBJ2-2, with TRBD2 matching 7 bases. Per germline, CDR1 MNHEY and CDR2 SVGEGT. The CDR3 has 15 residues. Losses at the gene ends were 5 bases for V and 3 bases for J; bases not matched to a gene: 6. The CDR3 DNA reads TGTGCCAGCAGTAGACTAGCTACCGACACCGGGGAGCTGTTTTTT. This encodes CASSRLATDTGELFF.

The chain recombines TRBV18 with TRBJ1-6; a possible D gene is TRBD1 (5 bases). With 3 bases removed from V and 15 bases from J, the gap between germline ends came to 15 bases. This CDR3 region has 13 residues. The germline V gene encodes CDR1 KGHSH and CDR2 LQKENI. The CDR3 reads CASSPGSGRILHF. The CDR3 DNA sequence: TGTGCCAGCTCACCCGGTTCGGGGCGAATCCTCCACTTT.

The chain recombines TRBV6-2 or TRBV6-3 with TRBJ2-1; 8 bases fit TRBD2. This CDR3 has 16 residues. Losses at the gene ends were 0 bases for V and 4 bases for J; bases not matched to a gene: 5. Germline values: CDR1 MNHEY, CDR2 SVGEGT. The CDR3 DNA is TGTGCCAGCAGTTACTCGCCGGCGGGGGGTTACAATGAGCAGTTCTTC. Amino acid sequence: CASSYSPAGGYNEQFF.

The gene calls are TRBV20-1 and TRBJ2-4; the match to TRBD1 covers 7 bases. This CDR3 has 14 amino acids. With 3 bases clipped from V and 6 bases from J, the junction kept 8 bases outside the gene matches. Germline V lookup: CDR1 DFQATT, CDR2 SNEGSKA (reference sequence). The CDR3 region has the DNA TGCAGTGCTAGCAGAACAGGGGCGGCAAACATTCAGTACTTC. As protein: CSASRTGAANIQYF.